The present TCR beta chain was sequenced within a study of vaccination and CD4 T cells after COVID-19. Turning to the study itself: As control conditions, cultures were given either a CEFX pool serving as positive control, an HIV-1 Nef pool, or no peptide at all.

Sample time point: late sampling 161 to 241 days after vaccination in a few convalescent patients. Treatment here: approximately nine-day PBMC culture with coronavirus spike peptide pools or control peptides (ViraFEST assay). A word on this clonotype: What it binds is unknown.

The assay that was used to sequence DNA from cultured CD4+ T cells was the Oncomine TCR Beta short-read assay. TCRdb re-called the PCR reads through MiXCR, storing one row per CDR3 protein. The sample lists tens of thousands of distinct CDR3 sequences; about 33% were seen once. The sample in question was CD4+ T cells from blood, cultured in vitro, obtained about 7 months after SARS-CoV-2 vaccination. This TCR came from a human donor who had recovered from COVID-19.

CDR3 bases: TGTGCCAGCAGTGATAGGGACAGGGGCGACGAGCAGTACTTC. It specifies CASSDRDRGDEQYF. The chain combines TRBV2 with TRBJ2-7; 10 bases are shared with TRBD1. The CDR3 consists of 14 residues. Germline V gives CDR1 SNHLY, CDR2 FYNNEI. V gave up 3 bases and J gave up 5 bases; unmatched junction bases: 4.